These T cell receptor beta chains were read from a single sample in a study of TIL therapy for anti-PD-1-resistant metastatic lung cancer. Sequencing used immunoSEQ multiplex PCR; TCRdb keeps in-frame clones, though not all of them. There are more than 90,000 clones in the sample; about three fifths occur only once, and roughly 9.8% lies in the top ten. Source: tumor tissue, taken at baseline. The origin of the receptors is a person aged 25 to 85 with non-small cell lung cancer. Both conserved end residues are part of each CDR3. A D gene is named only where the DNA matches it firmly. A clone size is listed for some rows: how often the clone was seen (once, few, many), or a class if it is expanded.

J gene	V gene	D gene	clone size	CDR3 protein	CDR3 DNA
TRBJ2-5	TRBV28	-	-	CASSLVRGGRETQYF	TGTGCCAGCAGTTTAGTCAGGGGAGGGAGAGAGACCCAGTACTTC
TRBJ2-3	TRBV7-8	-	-	CASSLATGVGQYF	TGTGCCAGCAGCTTAGCGACGGGGGTGGGGCAGTATTTT
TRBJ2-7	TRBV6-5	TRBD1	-	CASSYSVQGSYEQYF	TGTGCCAGCAGTTACTCAGTACAGGGGTCCTACGAGCAGTACTTC
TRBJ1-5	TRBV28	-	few	CASGGAASNQPQHF	TGTGCCAGCGGAGGGGCAGCTAGCAATCAGCCCCAGCATTTT
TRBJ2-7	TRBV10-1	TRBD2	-	CASSESRGGRQDEQYF	TGCGCCAGCAGTGAGTCAAGGGGCGGGAGGCAAGACGAGCAGTACTTC
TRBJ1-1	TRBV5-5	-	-	CASTLDWVDTEAFF	TGTGCCAGCACCTTGGATTGGGTTGACACTGAAGCTTTCTTT
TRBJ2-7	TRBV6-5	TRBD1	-	CASIPTGTGAYEQYF	TGTGCCAGCATTCCCACCGGGACAGGAGCCTACGAGCAGTACTTC
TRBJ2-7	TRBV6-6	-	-	CASSYEGRSSYEQYF	TGTGCCAGCAGTTACGAGGGCCGAAGCTCCTACGAGCAGTACTTC
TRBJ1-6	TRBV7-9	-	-	CASSLDTWDSPLHF	TGTGCCAGCAGCTTGGACACCTGGGACTCACCCCTCCACTTT
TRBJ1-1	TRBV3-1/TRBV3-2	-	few	CASSLKAEAFF	TGTGCCAGCAGCCTAAAGGCTGAAGCTTTCTTT
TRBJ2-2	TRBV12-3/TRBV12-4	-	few	CASTLGPGELFF	TGTGCCAGCACCCTAGGCCCGGGGGAGCTGTTTTTT
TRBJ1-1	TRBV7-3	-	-	CASGSGANTEAFF	TGTGCCAGCGGCTCCGGGGCGAACACTGAAGCTTTCTTT
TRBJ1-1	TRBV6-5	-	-	CASSTLRGLNTEAFF	TGTGCCAGCAGCACACTTCGGGGCCTGAACACTGAAGCTTTCTTT
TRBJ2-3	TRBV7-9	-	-	CASSLIRGDTQYF	TGTGCCAGCAGTCTCATCCGGGGAGATACGCAGTATTTT
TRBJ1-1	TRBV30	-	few	CAWSPLGQGGGTEAFF	TGTGCCTGGAGTCCACTTGGTCAAGGGGGAGGCACTGAAGCTTTCTTT
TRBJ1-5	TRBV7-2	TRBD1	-	CASSQGQGHQPQHF	TGTGCCAGCAGCCAGGGACAGGGGCATCAGCCCCAGCATTTT
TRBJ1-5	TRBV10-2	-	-	CASSEGGSHQPQHF	TGCGCCAGCAGTGAGGGGGGCTCTCATCAGCCCCAGCATTTT
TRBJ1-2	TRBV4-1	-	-	CASSQLGRFSYTF	TGCGCCAGCAGCCAATTAGGGCGGTTTAGCTACACCTTC
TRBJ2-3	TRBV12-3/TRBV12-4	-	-	CASSLKAGTNLIF	TGTGCCAGCAGTTTAAAAGCAGGGACCAACCTTATTTTT
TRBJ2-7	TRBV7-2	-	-	CASSSQASYEQYF	TGTGCCAGCAGCTCTCAGGCCTCCTACGAGCAGTACTTC
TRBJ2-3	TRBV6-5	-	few	CASSYGGTQYF	TGTGCCAGCAGTTACGGAGGTACGCAGTATTTT
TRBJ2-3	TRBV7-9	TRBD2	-	CASSPRGPAGGGDTQYF	TGTGCCAGCAGCCCGCGGGGCCCAGCGGGGGGGGGAGATACGCAGTATTTT
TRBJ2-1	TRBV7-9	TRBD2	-	CASSLAGTSGNEQFF	TGTGCCAGCAGCTTAGCAGGGACTAGCGGCAATGAGCAGTTCTTC
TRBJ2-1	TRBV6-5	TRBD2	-	CASRQREGRNEQFF	TGTGCCAGCAGACAGCGGGAGGGACGCAATGAGCAGTTCTTC
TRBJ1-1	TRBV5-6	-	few	CASSLPMNTEAFF	TGTGCCAGCAGCTTGCCCATGAACACTGAAGCTTTCTTT
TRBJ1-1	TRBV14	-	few	CASSYHLNTEAFF	TGTGCCAGCAGCTATCATCTGAACACTGAAGCTTTCTTT
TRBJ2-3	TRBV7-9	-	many	CASSLGSGTREDTQYF	TGTGCCAGCAGCTTAGGCTCCGGGACCCGAGAAGATACGCAGTATTTT
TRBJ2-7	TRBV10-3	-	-	CAISDRRSEQYF	TGTGCCATCAGTGATCGTAGGTCCGAGCAGTACTTC
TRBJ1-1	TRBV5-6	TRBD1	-	CASSDWTGNTEAFF	TGTGCCAGCAGTGATTGGACAGGGAACACTGAAGCTTTCTTT
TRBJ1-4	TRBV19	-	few	CASSIVKVAGGDNEKLFF	TGTGCCAGTAGTATAGTTAAAGTGGCGGGCGGCGATAATGAAAAACTGTTTTTT
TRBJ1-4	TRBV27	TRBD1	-	CASSALQGSLRGVEKLFF	TGTGCCAGCAGTGCCCTACAGGGGAGCTTACGCGGGGTTGAAAAACTGTTTTTT
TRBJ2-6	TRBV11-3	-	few	CASSLGASGANVLTF	TGTGCCAGCAGCTTAGGGGCCTCTGGGGCCAACGTCCTGACTTTC
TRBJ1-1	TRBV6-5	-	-	CASSYGGRKTEAFF	TGTGCCAGCAGTTACGGGGGGCGAAAAACTGAAGCTTTCTTT